This T cell receptor (beta chain) was identified during a study of T cell responses to AZD1222 COVID-19 vaccine. Study-level findings and limits: Most donors were white British and more were female, and clonal diversity was possibly underestimated. Sampling that yielded the repertoires occurred only after the peak T cell response. Among vaccine-associated CD4 TCRs, coverage spanned spike, with dominance at 160-218 and 743-854.

Details on this clone: As yet, its antigen is unknown.

Pooling was applied to second doses at about 4 or about 12 weeks. Germline loops: CDR1 KGHSH, CDR2 LQKENI. The CDR3 covers 13 residues. The V end was cut by 3 bases, the J end by 6 bases, with 12 bases between. Only in-frame clones appear in the TCRdb table, and some are missing; sequencing was by immunoSEQ multiplex PCR. The sample records 95,000 to 150,000 clones, about 85% being singletons. The J gene is TRBJ2-7, the V gene TRBV18; D gene uncertain. The clonotype was recovered from an adult who received the AZD1222 COVID-19 vaccine. This material consisted of peripheral blood, taken 28 days after the second AZD1222 dose. The CDR3 bases are TGTGCCAGCTCACCGGTTACCGATAGCGAGCAGTACTTC. Translation: CASSPVTDSEQYF.